The 6 T cell receptor beta chains reported below all come from one sample, sequenced in a study of T cells in Graves' hyperthyroidism and ophthalmopathy. RNA transcripts were the template for amplifying TCR beta CDR3 regions. With the HTBI primer set, the TCR CDR3 went through a first round of RT-PCR. TCRdb used MiXCR to reprocess the multiplex PCR reads, holding one entry per CDR3 protein. The data hold 450,000 to 600,000 distinct CDR3 sequences, with around 15% observed a single time. The sequenced material came from blood. The receptor set was obtained from a woman aged 40 to 50 with Graves' hyperthyroidism.

This clonotype was counted many times. The gene calls are TRBV28 and TRBJ2-2, with D uncertain. There are 13 residues in the CDR3. Germline-derived CDR1 and CDR2 are MDHEN and SYDVKM. V was pared by 4 bases and J by 5 bases, with 8 bases between. For the CDR3, the DNA is TGTGCCAGCAGTTCACTGGGAACCGGGGAGCTGTTTTTT. This encodes CASSSLGTGELFF.

This chain joins TRBV5-1 and TRBJ2-3; 10 nucleotides agree with TRBD1. CDR3 length: 14 amino acids. The germline V gene has CDR1 SGHRS and CDR2 YFSETQ. V trimming: 4 bases; J trimming: 5 bases; junction bases outside the gene matches: 4. This chain's CDR3 is CASSPGTGEDTQYF. CDR3 nucleotide sequence: TGCGCCAGCAGCCCCGGGACAGGGGAAGATACGCAGTATTTT.

J is TRBJ1-3 and V is TRBV4-1; the D is unclear. The CDR3 covers 15 residues. With 0 bases removed from V and 0 bases from J, the gap between germline ends came to 6 bases. In germline, CDR1 is MGHRA, CDR2 YSYEKL. CDR3 nucleotides: TGCGCCAGCAGCCAAGATTTGGGCTCTGGAAACACCATATATTTT. Its translation is CASSQDLGSGNTIYF.

Many counts were recorded for this clonotype. A much larger clonotype is one base distant, so this may be a read error. The final CDR3 position lacks the conserved phenylalanine or tryptophan, pointing to a likely read error. DNA for the CDR3: TGTGCCAGCAGTTCAGGGATTTACGAGCAGTACCTC. It translates to CASSSGIYEQYL. This sequence joins TRBV28 and TRBJ2-7, with a weak D call TRBD1 (5 bases). This CDR3 has 12 amino acids. Germline values: CDR1 MDHEN, CDR2 SYDVKM. Trimming took off 4 bases at V and 4 bases at J, with 8 bases between the two ends.

This clonotype has a count of ten or more. In nucleotides, the CDR3 is TGTGCCAGCAGCTTGCGGCCCGGGGACACTAACTATGGCTACACCTTC. It is translated as CASSLRPGDTNYGYTF. This sequence joins TRBV5-6 and TRBJ1-2; TRBD1 is a possible D gene (6 bases). Germline V gene data show CDR1 as SGHDT and CDR2 as YYEEEE. The CDR3 contains 16 residues. Trimming left V 1 base short and J 0 bases short, with 13 bases between.

Note on this clonotype: The junction differs from germline at one of its ends, possibly a read error. The chain links TRBV19 to TRBJ2-3; D remains unclear. Germline CDR1 is LNHDA and CDR2 is SQIVND (reference sequence). The CDR3 runs 13 residues. The CDR3 DNA is TGTGCCAGTAGTATAGCCCTCACAAATACGCAGTATTTT. Translation gives CASSIALTNTQYF.